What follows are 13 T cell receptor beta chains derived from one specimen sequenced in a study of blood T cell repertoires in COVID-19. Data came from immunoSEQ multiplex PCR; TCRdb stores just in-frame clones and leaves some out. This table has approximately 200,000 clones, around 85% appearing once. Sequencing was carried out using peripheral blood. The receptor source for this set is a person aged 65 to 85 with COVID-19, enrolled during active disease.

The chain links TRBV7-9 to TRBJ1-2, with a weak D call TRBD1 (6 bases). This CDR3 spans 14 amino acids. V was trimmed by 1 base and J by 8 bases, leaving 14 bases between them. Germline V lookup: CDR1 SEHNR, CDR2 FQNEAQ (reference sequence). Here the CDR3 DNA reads TGTGCCAGCAGCTTAGTGGTCGGGGGGCAAGGCTACACCTTC. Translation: CASSLVVGGQGYTF.

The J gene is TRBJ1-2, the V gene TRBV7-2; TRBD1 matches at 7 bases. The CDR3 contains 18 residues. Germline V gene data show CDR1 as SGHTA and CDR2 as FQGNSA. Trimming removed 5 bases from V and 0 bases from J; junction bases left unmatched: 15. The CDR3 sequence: CASSLLRQGGSTNYGYTF. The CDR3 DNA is TGTGCCAGCAGCCTGCTCCGACAGGGAGGATCCACTAACTATGGCTACACCTTC. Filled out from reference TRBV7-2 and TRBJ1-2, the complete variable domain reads GAGVSQSPSNKVTEKGKDVELRCDPISGHTALYWYRQSLGQGLEFLIYFQGNSAPDKSGLPSDRFSAERTGGSVSTLTIQRTQQEDSAVYLCASSLLRQGGSTNYGYTFGSGTRLTVV.

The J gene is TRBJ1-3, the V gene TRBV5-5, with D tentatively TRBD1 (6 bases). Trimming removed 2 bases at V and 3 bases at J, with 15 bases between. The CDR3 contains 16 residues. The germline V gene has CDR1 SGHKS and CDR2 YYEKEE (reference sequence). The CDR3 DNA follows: TGTGCCAGCAGCTTCCTCCTACAGGGTCGTGGAAACACCATATATTTT. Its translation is CASSFLLQGRGNTIYF.

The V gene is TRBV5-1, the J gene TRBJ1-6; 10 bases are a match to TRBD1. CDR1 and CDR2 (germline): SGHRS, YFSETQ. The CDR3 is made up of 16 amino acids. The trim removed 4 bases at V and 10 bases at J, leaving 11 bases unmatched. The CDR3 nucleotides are TGCGCCAGCAGCCCACGGACAGGGGGAGGGGAATCACCCCTCCACTTT. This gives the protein CASSPRTGGGESPLHF.

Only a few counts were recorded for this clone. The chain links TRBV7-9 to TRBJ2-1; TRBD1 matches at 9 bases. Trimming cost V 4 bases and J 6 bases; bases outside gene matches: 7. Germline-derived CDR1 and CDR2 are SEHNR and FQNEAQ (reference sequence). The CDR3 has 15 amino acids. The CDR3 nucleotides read TGTGCCAGCAGCTCGGGGGACAGGGAGGGCAATGAGCAGTTCTTC. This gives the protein CASSSGDREGNEQFF.

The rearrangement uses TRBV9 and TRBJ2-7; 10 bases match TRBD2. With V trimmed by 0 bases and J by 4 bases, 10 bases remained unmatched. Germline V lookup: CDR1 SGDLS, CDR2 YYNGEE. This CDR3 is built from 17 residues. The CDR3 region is CASSVEAGGLGYYEQYF. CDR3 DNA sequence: TGTGCCAGCAGCGTAGAAGCGGGAGGGTTGGGGTATTACGAGCAGTACTTC.

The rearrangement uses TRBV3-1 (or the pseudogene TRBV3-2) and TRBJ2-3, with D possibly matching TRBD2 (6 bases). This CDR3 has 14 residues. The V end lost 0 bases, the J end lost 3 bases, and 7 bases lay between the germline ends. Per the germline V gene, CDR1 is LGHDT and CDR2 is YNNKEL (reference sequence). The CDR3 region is CASSQDAGTDTQYF. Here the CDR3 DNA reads TGTGCCAGCAGCCAAGATGCGGGAACAGATACGCAGTATTTT.

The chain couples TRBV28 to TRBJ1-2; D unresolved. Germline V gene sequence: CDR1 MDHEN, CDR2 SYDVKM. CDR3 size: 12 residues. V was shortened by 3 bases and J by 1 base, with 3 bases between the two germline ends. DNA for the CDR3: TGTGCCAGCAGTTTCCTTAACTATGGCTACACCTTC. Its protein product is CASSFLNYGYTF.

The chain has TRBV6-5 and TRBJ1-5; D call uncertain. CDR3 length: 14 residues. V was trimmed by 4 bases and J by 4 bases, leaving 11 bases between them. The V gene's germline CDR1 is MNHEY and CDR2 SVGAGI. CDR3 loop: CASSWSVDNQPQHF. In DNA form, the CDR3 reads TGTGCCAGCAGTTGGTCAGTTGATAATCAGCCCCAGCATTTT.

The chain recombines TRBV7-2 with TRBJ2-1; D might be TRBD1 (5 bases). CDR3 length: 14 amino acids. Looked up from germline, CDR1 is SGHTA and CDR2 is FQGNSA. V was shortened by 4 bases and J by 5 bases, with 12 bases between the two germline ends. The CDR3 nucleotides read TGTGCCAGCAGCTCCCCTGGGGCAAACAATGAGCAGTTCTTC. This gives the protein CASSSPGANNEQFF.

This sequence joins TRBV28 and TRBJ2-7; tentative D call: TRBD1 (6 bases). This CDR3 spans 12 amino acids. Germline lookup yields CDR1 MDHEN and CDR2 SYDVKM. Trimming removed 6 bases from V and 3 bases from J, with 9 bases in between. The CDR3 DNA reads TGTGCCAGCAGGACAGGTATCTACGAGCAGTACTTC. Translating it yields CASRTGIYEQYF.

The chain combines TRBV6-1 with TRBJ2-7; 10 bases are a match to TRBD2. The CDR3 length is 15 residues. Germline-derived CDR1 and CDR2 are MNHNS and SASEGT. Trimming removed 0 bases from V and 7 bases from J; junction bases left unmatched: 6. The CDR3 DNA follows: TGTGCCAGCAGTGAAGCGGGCCTAGCGGGAGATGAGCAGTACTTC. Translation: CASSEAGLAGDEQYF.

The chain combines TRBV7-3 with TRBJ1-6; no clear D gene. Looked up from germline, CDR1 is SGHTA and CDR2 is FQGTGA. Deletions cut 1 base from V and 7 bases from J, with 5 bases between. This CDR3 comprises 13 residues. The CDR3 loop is CASSLSRNSPLHF. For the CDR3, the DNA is TGTGCCAGCAGCTTAAGCAGGAATTCACCCCTCCACTTT.